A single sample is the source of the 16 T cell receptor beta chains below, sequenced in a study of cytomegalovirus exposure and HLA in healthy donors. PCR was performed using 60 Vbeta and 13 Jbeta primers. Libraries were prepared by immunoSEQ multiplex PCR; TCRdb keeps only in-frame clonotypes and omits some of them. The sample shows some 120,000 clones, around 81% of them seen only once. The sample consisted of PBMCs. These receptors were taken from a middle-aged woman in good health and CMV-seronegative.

CDR3 sequence: CASSVGTADQETQYF. As DNA, the CDR3 is TGTGCCAGCAGCGTAGGGACAGCCGACCAAGAGACCCAGTACTTC. The genes are TRBV9 and TRBJ2-5; D is possibly TRBD1 (6 bases). The V gene's germline CDR1 is SGDLS and CDR2 YYNGEE. V was cut by 0 bases and J by 0 bases, with 9 bases left in between. CDR3 length: 15 residues.

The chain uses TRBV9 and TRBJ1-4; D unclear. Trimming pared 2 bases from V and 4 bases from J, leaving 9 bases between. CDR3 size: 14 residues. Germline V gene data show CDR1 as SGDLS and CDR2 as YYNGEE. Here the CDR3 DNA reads TGTGCCAGCAGCGTGGGCAGGCTTAATGAAAAACTGTTTTTT. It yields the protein CASSVGRLNEKLFF.

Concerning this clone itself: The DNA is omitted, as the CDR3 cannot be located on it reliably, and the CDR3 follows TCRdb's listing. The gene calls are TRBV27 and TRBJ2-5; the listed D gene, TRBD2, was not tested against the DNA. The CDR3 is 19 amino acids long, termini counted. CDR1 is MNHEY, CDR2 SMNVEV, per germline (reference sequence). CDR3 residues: CASSSLAGGPIFGEETQYF.

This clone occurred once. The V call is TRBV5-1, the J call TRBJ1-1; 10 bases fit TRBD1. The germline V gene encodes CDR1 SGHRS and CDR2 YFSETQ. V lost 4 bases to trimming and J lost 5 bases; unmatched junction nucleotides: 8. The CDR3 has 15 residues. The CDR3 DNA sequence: TGCGCCAGCAGCATCGACAGGGGGCCGGGAACTGAAGCTTTCTTT. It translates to CASSIDRGPGTEAFF.

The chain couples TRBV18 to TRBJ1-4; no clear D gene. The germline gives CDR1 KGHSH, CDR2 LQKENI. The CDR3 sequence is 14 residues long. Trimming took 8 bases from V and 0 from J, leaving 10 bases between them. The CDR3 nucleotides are TGTGCCAGCACGACGGGGTCAACTAATGAAAAACTGTTTTTT. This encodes CASTTGSTNEKLFF.

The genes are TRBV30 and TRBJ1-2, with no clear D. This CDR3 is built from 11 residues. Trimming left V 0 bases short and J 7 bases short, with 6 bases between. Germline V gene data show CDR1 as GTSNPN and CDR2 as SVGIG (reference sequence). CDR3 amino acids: CAWSVLAGYTF. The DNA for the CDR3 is TGTGCCTGGAGTGTACTTGCTGGCTACACCTTC.

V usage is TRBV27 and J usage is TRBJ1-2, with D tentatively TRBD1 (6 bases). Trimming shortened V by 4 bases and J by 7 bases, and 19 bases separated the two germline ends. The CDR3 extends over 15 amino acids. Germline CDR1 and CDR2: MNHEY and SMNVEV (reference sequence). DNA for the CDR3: TGTGCCAGCAGTTCCCCTCGAACAGGGTCGGGTGGCTACACCTTC. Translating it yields CASSSPRTGSGGYTF.

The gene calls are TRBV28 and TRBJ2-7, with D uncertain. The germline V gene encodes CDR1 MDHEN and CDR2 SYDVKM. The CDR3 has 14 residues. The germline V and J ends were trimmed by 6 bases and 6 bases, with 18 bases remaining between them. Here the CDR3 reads CASSHGTVLSEQYF. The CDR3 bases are TGTGCCAGCAGCCATGGAACGGTACTAAGCGAGCAGTACTTC.

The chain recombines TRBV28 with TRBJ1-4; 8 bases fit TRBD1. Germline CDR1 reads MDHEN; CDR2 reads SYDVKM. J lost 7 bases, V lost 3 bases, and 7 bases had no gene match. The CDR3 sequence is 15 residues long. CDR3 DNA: TGTGCCAGCAGTTTTCTCGACAGGGGTGGTGAAAAACTGTTTTTT. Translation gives CASSFLDRGGEKLFF.

Here the CDR3 reads CASSSAGLAGGEQYF. The CDR3 DNA follows: TGTGCCAGCAGTTCCGCGGGACTAGCGGGGGGAGAGCAGTACTTC. The chain joins TRBV6-6 to TRBJ2-7, with TRBD2 identical over 15 bases. CDR3 length: 15 residues. The germline gives CDR1 MNHNY, CDR2 SVGAGI (reference sequence). J was trimmed by 7 bases and V by 4 bases; bases with no gene match: 5.

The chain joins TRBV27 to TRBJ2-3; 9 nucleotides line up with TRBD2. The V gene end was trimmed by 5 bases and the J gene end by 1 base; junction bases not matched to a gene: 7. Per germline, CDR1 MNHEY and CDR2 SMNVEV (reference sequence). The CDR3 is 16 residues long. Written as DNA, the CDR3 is TGTGCCAGCAGTCCCCAGAAGCGGGGGGGCACAGATACGCAGTATTTT. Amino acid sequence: CASSPQKRGGTDTQYF.

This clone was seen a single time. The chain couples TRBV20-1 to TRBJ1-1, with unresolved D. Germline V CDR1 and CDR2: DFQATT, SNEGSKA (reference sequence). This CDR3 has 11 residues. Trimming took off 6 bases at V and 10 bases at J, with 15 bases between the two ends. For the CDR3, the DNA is TGCAGTGCGGGCCCACAATTCCTAGCTTTCTTT. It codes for CSAGPQFLAFF.

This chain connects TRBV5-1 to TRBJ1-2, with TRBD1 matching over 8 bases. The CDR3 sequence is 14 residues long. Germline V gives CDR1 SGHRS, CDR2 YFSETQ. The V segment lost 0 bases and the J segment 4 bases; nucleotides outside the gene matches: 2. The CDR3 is CASSLETGVYGYTF. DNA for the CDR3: TGCGCCAGCAGCTTGGAGACAGGGGTCTATGGCTACACCTTC. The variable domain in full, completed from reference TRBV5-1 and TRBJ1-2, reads KAGVTQTPRYLIKTRGQQVTLSCSPISGHRSVSWYQQTPGQGLQFLFEYFSETQRNKGNFPGRFSGRQFSNSRSEMNVSTLELGDSALYLCASSLETGVYGYTFGSGTRLTVV.

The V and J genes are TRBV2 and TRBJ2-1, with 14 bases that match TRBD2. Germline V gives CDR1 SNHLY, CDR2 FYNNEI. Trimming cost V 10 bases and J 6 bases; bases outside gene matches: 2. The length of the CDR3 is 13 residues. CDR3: CAIGLAGGNEQFF. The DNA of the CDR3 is TGTGCCATTGGACTAGCGGGGGGCAATGAGCAGTTCTTC.

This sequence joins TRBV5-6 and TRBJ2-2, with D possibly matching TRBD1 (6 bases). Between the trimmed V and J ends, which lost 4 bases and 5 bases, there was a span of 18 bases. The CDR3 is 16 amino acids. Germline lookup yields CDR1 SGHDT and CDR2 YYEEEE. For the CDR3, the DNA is TGTGCCAGCAGCCGTGGCACAGGGCGGTCGACCGGGGAGCTGTTTTTT. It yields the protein CASSRGTGRSTGELFF.

CDR3 loop: CASSWTGHVNEQFF. The CDR3, as DNA: TGTGCCAGCAGCTGGACAGGGCATGTCAATGAGCAGTTCTTC. The chain couples TRBV5-4 to TRBJ2-1; TRBD1 agrees at 8 bases. The CDR3 spans 14 residues. Trimming removed 3 bases from V and 6 bases from J; junction bases left unmatched: 5. Germline V gene lookup returns CDR1 SGHNT and CDR2 YYREEE (reference sequence). Looking up the rest from reference TRBV5-4 and TRBJ2-1 gives the full variable domain: ETGVTQSPTHLIKTRGQQVTLRCSSQSGHNTVSWYQQALGQGPQFIFQYYREEENGRGNFPPRFSGLQFPNYSSELNVNALELDDSALYLCASSWTGHVNEQFFGPGTRLTVL.